This T cell receptor beta chain appears in the sequencing data of a study of shared clonotypes between healthy human individuals. The study's findings and limits: A generally larger estimated richness was seen in naive subsets than in memory subsets. When compared with the clonotypes that were shared by all four sorted-subset donors, the non-shared clonotypes turned out to have lower generation probabilities. Among a few donors, about 5% of naive CD4 clonotypes were found in common.

For this clone: What it binds is unknown.

This CDR3 comprises 19 residues. Some clones are missing from TCRdb's copy, which holds only in-frame ones; the method was immunoSEQ multiplex PCR. The sample consists of more than 2,000,000 clones, around 94% of them appearing once. The clonotype was recovered from a young man in good health. The sequencing input was naive CD4+ T cells sorted from blood. Subset meaning: CD45RA+ positively selected. This rearrangement joins TRBV1 to TRBJ2-7; no DNA check was done on the table's D call, TRBD2. TRBV1 is tagged as a pseudogene. CDR3 residues: CTSPPRQIGTPSPFYEQYF. The CDR3 DNA follows: TGCACCAGCCCTCCGAGGCAGATTGGGACTCCCTCCCCCTTCTACGAGCAGTACTTC.